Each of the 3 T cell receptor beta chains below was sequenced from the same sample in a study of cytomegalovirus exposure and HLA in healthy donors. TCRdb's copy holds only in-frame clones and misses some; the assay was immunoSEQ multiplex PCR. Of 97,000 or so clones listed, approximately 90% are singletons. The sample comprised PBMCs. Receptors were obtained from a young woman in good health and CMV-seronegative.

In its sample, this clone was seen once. As DNA, the CDR3 is TGTGCCAGCAGCCAAGACAGGGCCTACGAGCAGTACTTC. Its protein product is CASSQDRAYEQYF. V usage is TRBV5-6 and J usage is TRBJ2-7; 7 nucleotides agree with TRBD1. CDR3 length equals 13 residues. V lost 4 bases to trimming and J lost 2 bases; unmatched junction nucleotides: 3. In germline, CDR1 is SGHDT, CDR2 YYEEEE.

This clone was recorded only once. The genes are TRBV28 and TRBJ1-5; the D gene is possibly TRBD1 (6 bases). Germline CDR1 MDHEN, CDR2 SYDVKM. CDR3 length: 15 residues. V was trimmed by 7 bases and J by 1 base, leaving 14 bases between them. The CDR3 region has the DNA TGTGCCAGCACTCCACAGAGGGGGAGCAATCAGCCCCAGCATTTT. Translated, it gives CASTPQRGSNQPQHF.

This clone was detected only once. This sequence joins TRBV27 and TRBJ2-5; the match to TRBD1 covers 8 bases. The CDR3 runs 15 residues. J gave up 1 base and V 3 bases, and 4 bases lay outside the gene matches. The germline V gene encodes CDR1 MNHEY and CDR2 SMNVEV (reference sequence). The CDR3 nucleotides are TGTGCCAGCAGTTTGAACAGGGGGACCCAAGAGACCCAGTACTTC. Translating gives CASSLNRGTQETQYF.